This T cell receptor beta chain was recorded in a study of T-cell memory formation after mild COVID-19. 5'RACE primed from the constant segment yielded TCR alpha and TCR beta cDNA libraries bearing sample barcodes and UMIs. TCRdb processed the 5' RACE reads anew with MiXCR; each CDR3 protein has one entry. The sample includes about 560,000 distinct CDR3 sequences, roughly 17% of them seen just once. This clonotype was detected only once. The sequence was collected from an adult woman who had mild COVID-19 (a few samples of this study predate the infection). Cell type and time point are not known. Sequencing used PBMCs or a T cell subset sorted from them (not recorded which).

The DNA for the CDR3 is TGCGCCAGCAGCAACGGACAGGGGGGCCAAGATACGCAGTATTTT. It encodes CASSNGQGGQDTQYF. The rearrangement uses TRBV4-1 and TRBJ2-3, with 10 bases matching TRBD1. The CDR3 runs to 15 residues. Germline V gene lookup returns CDR1 MGHRA and CDR2 YSYEKL. J was trimmed by 5 bases and V by 5 bases; bases with no gene match: 7.